This entry features one T cell receptor (beta chain) sequence. Its antigen is as yet unknown. Germline V gives CDR1 MGHRA, CDR2 YSYEKL. The V end lost 1 base, the J end lost 2 bases, and 5 bases lay between the germline ends. CDR3 length: 13 residues. This entry belongs to a study of cytomegalovirus exposure and HLA in healthy donors. The primer mix had 60 Vbeta and 13 Jbeta primers. Using immunoSEQ multiplex PCR, the repertoire was profiled, and TCRdb retains in-frame clones only, with some absent. The sample yields under 150,000 clones, 81% seen once. Study results and caveats: A later analysis appeared to link common viral pathogens to several of the most significant clusters.

The TCR was taken from a woman aged 25 to 45 in good health and CMV-seronegative. Specimen: PBMCs. The V and J genes are TRBV4-1 and TRBJ2-5; D is unclear. This chain's CDR3 is CASSQVIQETQYF. The CDR3 region has the DNA TGCGCCAGCAGCCAAGTTATACAAGAGACCCAGTACTTC.